These 32 T cell receptor beta chains came from one sample sequenced in a study of identical twins. TCRdb reprocessed the 5' RACE reads with MiXCR, giving one entry per CDR3 protein. This table has 400,000 or so distinct CDR3 sequences, approximately 8.8% appearing once. Sequenced sample: naive T cells sorted from blood. These receptors came from a woman aged 45 to 65 in good health.

At least ten counts were recorded for this clonotype. The genes are TRBV12-3 or TRBV12-4 and TRBJ2-2, with TRBD2 matching over 7 bases. Trimming at V came to 1 base and at J to 6 bases, leaving 2 bases not matched to a gene. This CDR3 is 14 amino acids long. As DNA, the CDR3 is TGTGCCAGCAGTTTAGTACGGGGGGCCGGGGAGCTGTTTTTT. Encoded protein: CASSLVRGAGELFF.

This rearrangement joins TRBV5-1 to TRBJ1-2; no firm D call. V was pared by 0 bases and J by 4 bases, with 10 bases between. CDR1 SGHRS and CDR2 YFSETQ come from the germline V gene. CDR3 length: 14 amino acids. The CDR3 here is CASSLGSSIYGYTF. The CDR3 DNA reads as TGCGCCAGCAGCTTGGGTTCGTCTATCTATGGCTACACCTTC.

This sequence joins TRBV6-5 and TRBJ1-3; D is possibly TRBD1 (6 bases). The CDR3 spans 14 residues. Between the trimmed V and J ends, which lost 5 bases and 2 bases, there was a span of 10 bases. Germline V gives CDR1 MNHEY, CDR2 SVGAGI. The CDR3 region is CASSKQGPGNTIYF. The CDR3 DNA reads as TGTGCCAGCAGTAAACAGGGTCCTGGAAACACCATATATTTT.

The CDR3 DNA follows: TGTGCCAGCAACTTTCAGGGGGCGCGGGGCACCGGGGAGCTGTTTTTT. Translated, it gives CASNFQGARGTGELFF. The chain carries TRBV7-9 and TRBJ2-2, with 8 bases matching TRBD1. CDR3 length: 16 residues. V lost 7 bases, J lost 4 bases, and 11 bases stayed unmatched. CDR1 is SEHNR, CDR2 FQNEAQ, per germline (reference sequence).

This clonotype has just a few counts. The V call is TRBV19, the J call TRBJ1-1; TRBD1 aligns across 11 bases. CDR3 length equals 17 residues. Germline V gene sequence: CDR1 LNHDA, CDR2 SQIVND (reference sequence). J gave up 0 bases and V 4 bases, and 7 bases lay outside the gene matches. This CDR3 is CASSTRDRGFMNTEAFF. Here the CDR3 DNA reads TGTGCCAGTAGTACCCGGGACAGGGGGTTTATGAACACTGAAGCTTTCTTT.

The CDR3 DNA reads TGTGCCAGCAGCCAAGGTGTTCGGGATACGCAGTATTTT. Translation gives CASSQGVRDTQYF. This chain uses TRBV6-1 with TRBJ2-3, with no clear D. V was clipped by 6 bases and J by 6 bases, with 13 bases between them. The length of the CDR3 is 13 residues. Per the germline V gene, CDR1 is MNHNS and CDR2 is SASEGT.

There are a few counts of this clonotype. The V call is TRBV4-2, the J call TRBJ1-6; the D is unclear. Germline V CDR1 and CDR2: LGHNA, YNFKEQ. V lost 0 bases and J 7 bases, leaving 13 bases between the germline ends. This CDR3 region has 16 residues. CDR3: CASSQEHLSRNSPLHF. DNA of the CDR3: TGTGCCAGCAGCCAAGAACATCTCTCCAGGAATTCACCCCTCCACTTT.

This clonotype was seen many times. The rearrangement joins TRBV12-5 to TRBJ2-1; D call uncertain. CDR3 length: 13 amino acids. Germline-derived CDR1 and CDR2 are LGHNT and FRNRAP. The V end lost 2 bases, the J end lost 10 bases, and 12 bases lay between the germline ends. The CDR3 DNA sequence: TGTGCTAGTGGTTTGCCCCCGTATAACGAGCAGTTCTTC. Encoded protein: CASGLPPYNEQFF.

At least ten counts were recorded for this clonotype. The V gene is TRBV5-1, the J gene TRBJ2-1; the D gene is possibly TRBD2 (6 bases). Per the germline V gene, CDR1 is SGHRS and CDR2 is YFSETQ. Trimming took 5 bases from V and 2 from J, leaving 17 bases between them. This CDR3 has 16 amino acids. CDR3 nucleotides: TGCGCCAGCAGAAGGGAGGAGGCGGGTCCCTACAATGAGCAGTTCTTC. It yields the protein CASRREEAGPYNEQFF.

This clonotype turned up a few times. The rearrangement links TRBV7-8 to TRBJ2-1; TRBD2 aligns across 16 bases. V shed 3 bases, J shed 15 bases, and the junction held 5 bases outside the gene matches. The CDR3 runs to 14 residues. Germline V gene lookup returns CDR1 SGHVS and CDR2 FQNEAQ. This CDR3 reads CASSLGLAGGRPFF. CDR3 DNA: TGTGCCAGCAGCTTGGGACTAGCGGGAGGGCGGCCGTTCTTC.

This clonotype was counted at least ten times. This chain links TRBV29-1 with TRBJ2-5, with D unresolved. Germline CDR1 is SQVTM and CDR2 is ANQGSEA. V lost 4 bases, J lost 5 bases, and 11 bases lay in between. There are 12 residues in the CDR3. CDR3 loop: CSVVLRVETQYF. The CDR3 bases are TGCAGCGTTGTTCTCCGGGTGGAGACCCAGTACTTC.

This sequence joins TRBV5-5 and TRBJ2-2, with 8 bases lining up with TRBD1. Germline V lookup: CDR1 SGHKS, CDR2 YYEKEE (reference sequence). This CDR3 region has 16 residues. The V and J ends lost 4 bases and 5 bases, in that order; junction bases with no gene match: 10. The CDR3 sequence is CASSIRDRLSTGELFF. The DNA for the CDR3 is TGTGCCAGCAGCATTAGGGACAGGCTCTCAACCGGGGAGCTGTTTTTT.

This clonotype was observed at least ten times. The rearrangement joins TRBV6-6 to TRBJ2-2, with D unresolved. The V and J ends lost 6 bases and 6 bases respectively, with 8 bases between them. Germline loops: CDR1 MNHNY, CDR2 SVGAGI (reference sequence). The CDR3 runs 12 residues. CDR3 nucleotide sequence: TGTGCCAGCAGCCAAACTCCCGGGGAGCTGTTTTTT. Amino acid sequence: CASSQTPGELFF.

Here the CDR3 reads CASSLDSNQETQYF. DNA for the CDR3: TGTGCCAGCAGCTTAGACAGCAACCAAGAGACCCAGTACTTC. The V call is TRBV11-2, the J call TRBJ2-5; D uncertain. V shed 0 bases and J shed 0 bases, with 5 bases lying between them. This CDR3 spans 14 amino acids. In germline, CDR1 is SGHAT, CDR2 FQNNGV. The full variable domain, with the rest looked up from reference TRBV11-2 and TRBJ2-5, is EAGVAQSPRYKIIEKRQSVAFWCNPISGHATLYWYQQILGQGPKLLIQFQNNGVVDDSQLPKDRFSAERLKGVDSTLKIQPAKLEDSAVYLCASSLDSNQETQYFGPGTRLLVL.

The sample holds many counts of this clonotype. The J gene is TRBJ1-6, the V gene TRBV5-1; no reliable D call. The germline gives CDR1 SGHRS, CDR2 YFSETQ. CDR3 length: 14 amino acids. Deletions cut 6 bases from V and 9 bases from J, with 16 bases between. In DNA form, the CDR3 reads TGCGCCAGCACCCCCGGCTTACGAATTTCACCCCTCCACTTT. This sequence encodes CASTPGLRISPLHF.

This chain uses TRBV20-1 with TRBJ2-1, with 8 bases fitting TRBD1. With 6 bases clipped from V and 9 bases from J, the junction kept 16 bases outside the gene matches. The CDR3 totals 15 residues. Germline V gene lookup returns CDR1 DFQATT and CDR2 SNEGSKA (reference sequence). The CDR3 protein is CSALSGQGDFGEQFF. CDR3 coding DNA: TGCAGTGCCCTATCAGGACAGGGTGATTTTGGTGAGCAGTTCTTC.

This clonotype was detected ten times or more. J is TRBJ1-6 and V is TRBV5-6; D is unclear. Trimming removed 5 bases from V and 10 bases from J, with 10 bases in between. Germline V CDR1 and CDR2: SGHDT, YYEEEE. The CDR3 runs to 12 residues. The CDR3 sequence: CASSLYRSPLHF. CDR3 DNA sequence: TGTGCCAGCAGTCTGTACCGATCACCCCTCCACTTT.

This clonotype was detected many times. V is TRBV20-1 and J is TRBJ2-1, with 7 bases identical to TRBD2. V trimming: 1 base; J trimming: 8 bases; junction bases outside the gene matches: 14. Per germline, CDR1 DFQATT and CDR2 SNEGSKA (reference sequence). CDR3 length: 16 amino acids. CDR3 coding DNA: TGCAGTGCTAGAGCCGCCTCGAGCGGGATGATCGATGAGCAGTTCTTC. The encoded protein is CSARAASSGMIDEQFF.

V gene TRBV25-1 combines with J gene TRBJ2-2; 13 bases are a match to TRBD2. CDR1 and CDR2 from the germline V gene are MGHDK and SYGVNS. The CDR3 runs 16 residues. J lost 2 bases, V lost 6 bases, and 3 bases had no gene match. CDR3 amino acids: CASRLAGGGNTGELFF. The DNA of the CDR3 is TGTGCCAGCAGACTAGCGGGAGGGGGTAACACCGGGGAGCTGTTTTTT.

The chain combines TRBV9 with TRBJ1-4; the D gene is possibly TRBD1 (5 bases). Trimming shortened V by 4 bases and J by 4 bases, and 14 bases separated the two germline ends. There are 15 residues in the CDR3. Germline V CDR1 and CDR2: SGDLS, YYNGEE. As DNA, the CDR3 is TGTGCCAGCAGCCTGGGGGACGCAGTTAATGAAAAACTGTTTTTT. Translation: CASSLGDAVNEKLFF.

The chain employs TRBV20-1 and TRBJ2-3; 8 bases agree with TRBD2. The junction had 6 bases not matched to a gene; V was cut back by 4 bases and J by 3 bases. Germline V CDR1 and CDR2: DFQATT, SNEGSKA (reference sequence). The CDR3 covers 14 residues. The DNA of the CDR3 is TGCAGTGCTACGACCGGGACTAGAACAGATACGCAGTATTTT. Encoded protein: CSATTGTRTDTQYF.

This clonotype was seen more than once but under ten times. V gene TRBV20-1 combines with J gene TRBJ1-2; D perhaps matches TRBD1 (6 bases). Germline-derived CDR1 and CDR2 are DFQATT and SNEGSKA (reference sequence). The CDR3 is made up of 12 amino acids. The germline V and J ends were trimmed by 3 bases and 8 bases, with 13 bases remaining between them. CDR3 DNA: TGCAGTGCTAGCCGGGACATAGGAGGCTACACCTTC. It yields the protein CSASRDIGGYTF.

In its sample, this clonotype was seen many times. The gene calls are TRBV11-1 and TRBJ2-7; weak D call: TRBD1 (5 bases). V was shortened by 1 base and J by 5 bases, with 12 bases between the two germline ends. Germline V gene data show CDR1 as SGHAT and CDR2 as FQDESV (reference sequence). This CDR3 is built from 14 residues. The CDR3 bases are TGTGCCAGCAGCTTAGGGGGCAGGGATCACGAGCAGTACTTC. Encoded protein: CASSLGGRDHEQYF.

This clonotype was observed a few times. The chain couples TRBV6-2 or TRBV6-3 to TRBJ2-5; 8 nucleotides align to TRBD1. The germline CDR1 and CDR2 sequences are MNHEY and SVGEGT. Trimming removed 5 bases from V and 4 bases from J; junction bases left unmatched: 12. There are 16 residues in the CDR3. This CDR3 is CASSHRLGTGIETQYF. The CDR3 nucleotides are TGTGCCAGCAGTCACCGGTTGGGGACAGGCATAGAGACCCAGTACTTC.

V and J are TRBV5-1 and TRBJ2-7, with a tentative D call TRBD1 (6 bases). V shed 8 bases and J shed 6 bases, with 18 bases lying between them. The germline CDR1 and CDR2 sequences are SGHRS and YFSETQ. This CDR3 spans 13 amino acids. The CDR3 spells CASSGKGVSEQYF. The CDR3 bases are TGCGCCAGTTCCGGGAAGGGGGTTTCCGAGCAGTACTTC.

Ten or more counts support this clonotype. This sequence joins TRBV12-3 or TRBV12-4 and TRBJ2-1; 13 bases are shared with TRBD2. With 6 bases clipped from V and 6 bases from J, the junction kept 5 bases outside the gene matches. This CDR3 spans 15 amino acids. The chain's CDR3 is CASRPLAGGGNEQFF. The CDR3, as DNA: TGTGCCAGCAGGCCACTAGCGGGAGGGGGCAATGAGCAGTTCTTC.

This clonotype was seen more than once but under ten times. The rearrangement links TRBV20-1 to TRBJ1-4; D uncertain. Germline V gene data show CDR1 as DFQATT and CDR2 as SNEGSKA (reference sequence). Trimming left V 1 base short and J 0 bases short, with 3 bases between. The CDR3 contains 13 residues. The DNA of the CDR3 is TGCAGTGCTAGAGTTGCAACTAATGAAAAACTGTTTTTT. Translating gives CSARVATNEKLFF.

The chain couples TRBV6-1 to TRBJ1-2, with a possible D match to TRBD1 (6 bases). This CDR3 has 13 amino acids. Trimming took 7 bases from V and 5 from J, leaving 14 bases between them. From germline, CDR1 is MNHNS and CDR2 SASEGT. CDR3 nucleotide sequence: TGTGCCAGCACCGGGGGGCAGTTTTATGGCTACACCTTC. It yields the protein CASTGGQFYGYTF.

This clonotype has a handful of counts. The chain has TRBV12-3 or TRBV12-4 and TRBJ1-1; D remains ambiguous. This CDR3 spans 14 amino acids. The germline V and J ends were trimmed by 3 bases and 0 bases, with 8 bases remaining between them. CDR3 in amino acids: CASSFSFMNTEAFF. The CDR3 DNA sequence: TGTGCCAGCAGTTTTTCTTTCATGAACACTGAAGCTTTCTTT.

The V and J genes are TRBV12-3 or TRBV12-4 and TRBJ2-1; 9 bases fit TRBD1. With 5 bases clipped from V and 8 bases from J, the junction kept 13 bases outside the gene matches. The CDR3 consists of 16 residues. CDR3 nucleotide sequence: TGTGCCAGCAGTCCTACACCGGGACAGGGTAAGGATGAGCAGTTCTTC. Its protein product is CASSPTPGQGKDEQFF.

This clonotype has only a few counts. The V gene is TRBV6-1, the J gene TRBJ1-1, with D hard to call. The V and J ends lost 7 bases and 7 bases respectively, with 16 bases between them. The CDR3 loop spans 13 amino acids. CDR1 is MNHNS and CDR2 is SASEGT in the germline V gene. The CDR3 region is CASNSVQEGEAFF. CDR3 bases: TGTGCCAGCAACTCAGTACAAGAGGGTGAAGCTTTCTTT.

This CDR3 is CSGGQGNLNTEAFF. In DNA form, the CDR3 reads TGCAGCGGGGGACAGGGAAACTTGAACACTGAAGCTTTCTTT. The chain is built from TRBV29-1 and TRBJ1-1, with 9 bases fitting TRBD1. The CDR3 has 14 residues. The germline V gene encodes CDR1 SQVTM and CDR2 ANQGSEA. V lost 7 bases, J lost 0 bases, and 6 bases stayed unmatched.